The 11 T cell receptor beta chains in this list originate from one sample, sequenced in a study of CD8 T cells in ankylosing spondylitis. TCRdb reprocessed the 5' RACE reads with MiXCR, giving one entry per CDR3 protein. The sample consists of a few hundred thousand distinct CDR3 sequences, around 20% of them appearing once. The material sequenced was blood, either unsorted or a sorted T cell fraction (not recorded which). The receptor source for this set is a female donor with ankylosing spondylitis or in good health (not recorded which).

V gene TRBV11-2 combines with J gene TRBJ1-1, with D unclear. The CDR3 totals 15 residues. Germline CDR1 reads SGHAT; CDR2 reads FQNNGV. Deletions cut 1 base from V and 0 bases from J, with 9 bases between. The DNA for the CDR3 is TGTGCCAGCAGCTTAGGGTACAGTTTGAACACTGAAGCTTTCTTT. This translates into CASSLGYSLNTEAFF.

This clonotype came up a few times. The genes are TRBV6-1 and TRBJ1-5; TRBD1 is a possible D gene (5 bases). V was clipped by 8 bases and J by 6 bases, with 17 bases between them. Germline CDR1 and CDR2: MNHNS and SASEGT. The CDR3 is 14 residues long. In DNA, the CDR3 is TGTGCCAGCCGTGGGAAAGGGGCGGGTCAGCCCCAGCATTTT. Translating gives CASRGKGAGQPQHF.

The CDR3, as DNA: TGCAGTGCTAGAGGAATGAGGTGGCCCCAGAGCTCTGGGGCCAACGTCCTGACTTTC. This sequence encodes CSARGMRWPQSSGANVLTF. The chain is built from TRBV20-1 and TRBJ2-6, with no clear D. Trimming took 1 base from V and 0 from J, leaving 19 bases between them. The CDR3 runs to 19 residues. CDR1 DFQATT and CDR2 SNEGSKA come from the germline V gene (reference sequence).

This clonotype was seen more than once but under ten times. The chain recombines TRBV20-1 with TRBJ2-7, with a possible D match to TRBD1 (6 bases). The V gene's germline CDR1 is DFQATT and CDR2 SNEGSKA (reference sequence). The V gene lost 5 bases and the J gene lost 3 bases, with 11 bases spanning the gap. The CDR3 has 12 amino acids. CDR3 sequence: CSAEGQSYEQYF. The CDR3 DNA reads TGCAGTGCTGAGGGACAAAGCTACGAGCAGTACTTC.

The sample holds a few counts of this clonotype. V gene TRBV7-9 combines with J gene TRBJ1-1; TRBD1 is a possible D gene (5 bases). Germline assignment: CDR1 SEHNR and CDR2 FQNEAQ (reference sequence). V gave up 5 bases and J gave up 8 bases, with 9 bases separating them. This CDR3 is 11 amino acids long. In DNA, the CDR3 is TGTGCCAGCAGCCACGAGGGGGAAGCTTTCTTT. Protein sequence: CASSHEGEAFF.

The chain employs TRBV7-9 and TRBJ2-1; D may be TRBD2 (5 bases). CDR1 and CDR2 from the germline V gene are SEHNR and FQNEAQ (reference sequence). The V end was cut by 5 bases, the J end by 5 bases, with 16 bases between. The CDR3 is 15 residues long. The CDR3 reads CASSLTRGSHNEQFF. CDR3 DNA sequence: TGTGCCAGCAGCCTTACCCGAGGGTCTCACAATGAGCAGTTCTTC.

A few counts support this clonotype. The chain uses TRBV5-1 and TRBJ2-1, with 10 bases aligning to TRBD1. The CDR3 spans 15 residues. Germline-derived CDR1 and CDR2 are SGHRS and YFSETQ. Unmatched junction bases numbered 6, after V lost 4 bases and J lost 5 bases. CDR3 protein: CASSSGTGAHNEQFF. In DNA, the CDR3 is TGCGCCAGCAGCAGCGGGACAGGGGCCCACAATGAGCAGTTCTTC.

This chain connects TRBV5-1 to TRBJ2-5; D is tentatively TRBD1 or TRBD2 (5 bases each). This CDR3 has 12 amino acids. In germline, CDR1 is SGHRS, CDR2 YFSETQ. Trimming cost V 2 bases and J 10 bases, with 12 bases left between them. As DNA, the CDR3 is TGCGCCAGCAGCTTTCGGGGACGTGACCAGTACTTC. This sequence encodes CASSFRGRDQYF. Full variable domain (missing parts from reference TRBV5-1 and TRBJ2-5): KAGVTQTPRYLIKTRGQQVTLSCSPISGHRSVSWYQQTPGQGLQFLFEYFSETQRNKGNFPGRFSGRQFSNSRSEMNVSTLELGDSALYLCASSFRGRDQYFGPGTRLLVL.

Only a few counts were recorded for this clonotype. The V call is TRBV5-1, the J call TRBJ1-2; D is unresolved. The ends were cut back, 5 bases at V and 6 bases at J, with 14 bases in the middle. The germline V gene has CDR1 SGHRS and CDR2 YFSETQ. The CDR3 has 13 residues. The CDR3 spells CASSYRPRDGYTF. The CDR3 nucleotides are TGCGCCAGCAGTTATCGCCCCCGGGATGGCTACACCTTC.

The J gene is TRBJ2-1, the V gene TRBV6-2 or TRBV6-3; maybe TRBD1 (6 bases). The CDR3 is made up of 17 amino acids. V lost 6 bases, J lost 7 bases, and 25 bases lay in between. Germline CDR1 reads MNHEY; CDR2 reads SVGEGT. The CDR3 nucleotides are TGTGCCAGCAGCGTCACGAAGGGGACAAAATTTCATAATGAGCAGTTCTTC. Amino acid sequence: CASSVTKGTKFHNEQFF.

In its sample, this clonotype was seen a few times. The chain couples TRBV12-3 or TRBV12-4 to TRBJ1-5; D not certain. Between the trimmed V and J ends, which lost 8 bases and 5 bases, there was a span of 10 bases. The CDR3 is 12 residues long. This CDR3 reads CASRSSDQPQHF. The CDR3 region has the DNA TGTGCCAGCCGTAGCAGCGATCAGCCCCAGCATTTT.